This TCR beta chain was sequenced during a study of blood T cell repertoires in COVID-19. For the study at large: T cells, B-cell-depleted T cells, or PBMCs provided the cDNA or gDNA that served as material.

Source study methods: Scientists estimated how many nucleated cells there were by amplifying reference gene primers. Measured with immunoSEQ multiplex PCR; TCRdb has only the in-frame clones, and not every one. V, J and clone size reflect that table, while D and trimming were determined from the DNA. Of 300,000 to 350,000 clones in the sample, about 88% were seen once. Among Cohort 3 donors, those recovered had two negative PCRs, clearance, or symptom resolution. Germline V lookup: CDR1 LNHNV, CDR2 YYDKDF (reference sequence). CDR3 length: 15 residues. The germline V and J ends were trimmed by 3 bases and 4 bases, with 13 bases remaining between them.

V usage is TRBV15 and J usage is TRBJ1-3, with D hard to call. Sequencing used PBMCs or T cells enriched from blood (not recorded which). This clonotype was sampled from a woman under 40 who had recovered from COVID-19. DNA for the CDR3: TGTGCCACCAGCAGGCCGCACCGAGGAGGAAACACCATATATTTT. Residues: CATSRPHRGGNTIYF.